The text below deals with one T cell receptor (beta chain). Its recognized antigen is unknown. The input lacks base qualities; no much larger clone sits a single base away. The data derive from a study of T cell responses to AZD1222 COVID-19 vaccine (dated by TCRdb to the early 2020s). A note on the overall study: AZD1222 recipients whose second dose came at about 4 weeks and those whose second dose came at about 12 weeks were combined into one group, since spike-specific TCR depth and breadth did not differ between the two schedules. Enrollment into the trials was organized by age into subgroups of 18-55, 56-69 and 70-plus years, and those subgroups contained roughly 140, 27 and 60 TCR-sequenced participants, respectively. TCR sequencing covered 230 to 250 trial participants: 200 to 220 given two doses of AZD1222 and 26 given two doses of MenACWY control vaccine.

The CDR3 regions of human TCRbeta chains were analyzed by immunosequencing. In the authors' own workflow: Repertoire TCRs were checked for matches against a reference library of SARS-CoV-2-specific TCRs that had been generated using the MIRA antigen-specificity platform. Breadth was defined as the fraction of unique TCRs that were SARS-CoV-2-associated, and depth was defined as the fraction of total T cells that were SARS-CoV-2-associated. Using the MIRA data, each spike-specific TCR was mapped to the spike region that the TCR reacts to and placed in a CD4 or CD8 class. Log10-transformed breadth and depth values were compared by one-way ANOVA with Sidak's multiple comparisons tests. What TCRdb holds here is the immuneACCESS table cut down to in-frame rearrangements. Part of the clones is not present; checked against another copy, under half of the missing clones reflect an unresolved V gene, and the others are unexplained. The DNA gave D and trimming, while V, J and clone size come from that table. The sample profile shows some 150,000 clones; 85% to 95% of them were found once. The biggest ten clones account for 7.5% to 9.5% of the sample.

According to the germline V gene (reference sequence), CDR1 reads LNHDA and CDR2 reads SQIVND. Counted from cysteine to phenylalanine, this CDR3 has 12 amino acids. The read is trimmed to its CDR3 DNA, 36 bases read in frame from base 1. Deletion took 3 bases off V and 4 bases off J, with a span of 6 bases between the germline ends. The time point label here, explained by the study, means: baseline before first vaccination. Vaccinee samples were obtained from the UK trials COV001 and COV002, which included a single-blind randomized controlled phase 2/3 trial of AZD1222 (ChAdOx1 nCoV-19) in healthy adults. Trial participant PBMC samples were collected at day 0 and day 28 after the second dose for TCRbeta chain sequencing. Beyond this particular receptor, the publication reports: Because no samples from the day 14 peak response were available, repertoires could be characterized only after the peak T cell response. The 56-69-year group was small, and its depth increase did not reach significance, likely because of low power. Only five or six AZD1222 recipients were SARS-CoV-2 seropositive at baseline, limiting conclusions about previously exposed vaccinees. After two AZD1222 doses, both the breadth and the depth of spike-specific TCRs were significantly higher than at day 0 and than in MenACWY recipients. The whole spike protein was spanned by vaccine-associated CD4 TCRs, and dominant responses were seen in regions 160-218 and 743-854. Most participants were white British and females outnumbered males, and the authors suggested that clonal diversity may have been underestimated. Epitopes outside the regions mutated in the B.1.351 and B.1.1.7 variants were reportedly recognized by nearly half of the unique spike-specific TCRs.

The chain is encoded by TRBV19 joined to TRBJ1-2, with no D gene named confidently. The TCR comes from an adult in good health. Sequenced material: peripheral blood, taken on day 0 of AZD1222 vaccination. The DNA is as follows: TGTGCCAGTAGTATCAGTCCCTATGGCTACACCTTC. Its amino acids are CASSISPYGYTF.